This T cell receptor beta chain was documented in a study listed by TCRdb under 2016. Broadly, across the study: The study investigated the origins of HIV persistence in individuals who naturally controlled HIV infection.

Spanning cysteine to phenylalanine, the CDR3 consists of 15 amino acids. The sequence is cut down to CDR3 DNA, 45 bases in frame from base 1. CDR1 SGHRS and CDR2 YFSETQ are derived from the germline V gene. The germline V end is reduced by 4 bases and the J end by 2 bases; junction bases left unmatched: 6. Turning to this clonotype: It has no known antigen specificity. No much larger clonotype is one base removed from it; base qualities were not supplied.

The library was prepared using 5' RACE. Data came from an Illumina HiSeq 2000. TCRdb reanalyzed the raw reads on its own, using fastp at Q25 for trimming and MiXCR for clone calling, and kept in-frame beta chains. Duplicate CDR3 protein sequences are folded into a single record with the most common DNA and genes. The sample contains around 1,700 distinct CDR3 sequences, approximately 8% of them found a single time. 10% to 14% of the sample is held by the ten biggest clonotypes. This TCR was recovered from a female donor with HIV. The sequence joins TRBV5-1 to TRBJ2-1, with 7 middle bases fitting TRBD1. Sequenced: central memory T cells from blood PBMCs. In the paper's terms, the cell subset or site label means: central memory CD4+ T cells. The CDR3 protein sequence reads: CASSTTGTAYNEQFF. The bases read TGCGCCAGCAGCACCACCGGGACAGCCTACAATGAGCAGTTCTTC.